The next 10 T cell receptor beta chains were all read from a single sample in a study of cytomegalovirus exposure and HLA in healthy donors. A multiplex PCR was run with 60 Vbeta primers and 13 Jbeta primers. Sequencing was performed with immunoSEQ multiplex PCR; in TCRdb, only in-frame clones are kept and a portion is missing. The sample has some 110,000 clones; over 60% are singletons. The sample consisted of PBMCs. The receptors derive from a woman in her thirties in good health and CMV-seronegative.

The CDR3 nucleotides are TGTGCCAGCAGCACGGGACAGGGGTACTATGGCTACACCTTC. This translates into CASSTGQGYYGYTF. The rearrangement links TRBV9 to TRBJ1-2; 10 bases line up with TRBD1. Trimming took 4 bases from V and 3 from J; bases not matched to a gene: 3. Germline V gives CDR1 SGDLS, CDR2 YYNGEE. The CDR3 contains 14 residues.

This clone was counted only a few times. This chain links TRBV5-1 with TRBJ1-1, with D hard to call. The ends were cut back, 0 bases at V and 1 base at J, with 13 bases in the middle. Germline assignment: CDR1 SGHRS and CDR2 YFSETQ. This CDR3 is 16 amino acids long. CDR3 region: CASSLAFHTANTEAFF. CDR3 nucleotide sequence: TGCGCCAGCAGCTTGGCCTTCCACACAGCGAACACTGAAGCTTTCTTT.

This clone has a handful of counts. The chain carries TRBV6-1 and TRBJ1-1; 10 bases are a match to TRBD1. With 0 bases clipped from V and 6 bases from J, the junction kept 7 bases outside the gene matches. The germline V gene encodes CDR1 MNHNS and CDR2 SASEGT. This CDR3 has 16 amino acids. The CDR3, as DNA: TGTGCCAGCAGTGAAGCTGGGACAGGGGATGTAGCTGAAGCTTTCTTT. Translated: CASSEAGTGDVAEAFF.

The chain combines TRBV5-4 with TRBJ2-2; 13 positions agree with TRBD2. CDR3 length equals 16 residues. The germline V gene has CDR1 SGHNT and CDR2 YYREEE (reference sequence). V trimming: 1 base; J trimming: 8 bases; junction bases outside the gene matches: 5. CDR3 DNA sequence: TGTGCCAGCAGCTTGACTAGCGGGAGGGCCGAAGGGGAGCTGTTTTTT. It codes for CASSLTSGRAEGELFF.

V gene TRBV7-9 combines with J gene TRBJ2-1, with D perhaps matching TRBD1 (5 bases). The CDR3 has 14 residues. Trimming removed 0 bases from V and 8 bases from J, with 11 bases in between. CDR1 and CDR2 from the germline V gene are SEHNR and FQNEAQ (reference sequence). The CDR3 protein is CASSLADRRDEQFF. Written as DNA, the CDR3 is TGTGCCAGCAGCTTAGCCGACAGAAGGGATGAGCAGTTCTTC.

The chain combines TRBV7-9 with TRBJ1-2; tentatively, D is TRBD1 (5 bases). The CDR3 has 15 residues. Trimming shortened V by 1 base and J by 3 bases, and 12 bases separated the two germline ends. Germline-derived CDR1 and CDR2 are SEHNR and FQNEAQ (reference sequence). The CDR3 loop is CASSLGGRAHYGYTF. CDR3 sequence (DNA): TGTGCCAGCAGCTTAGGGGGCAGAGCACACTATGGCTACACCTTC.

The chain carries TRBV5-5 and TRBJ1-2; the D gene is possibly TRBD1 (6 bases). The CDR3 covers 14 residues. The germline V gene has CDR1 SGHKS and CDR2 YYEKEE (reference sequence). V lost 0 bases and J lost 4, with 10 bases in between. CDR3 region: CASSLAETGYGYTF. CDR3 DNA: TGTGCCAGCAGCTTGGCCGAGACAGGCTATGGCTACACCTTC. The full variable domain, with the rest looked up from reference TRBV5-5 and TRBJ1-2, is DAGVTQSPTHLIKTRGQQVTLRCSPISGHKSVSWYQQVLGQGPQFIFQYYEKEERGRGNFPDRFSARQFPNYSSELNVNALLLGDSALYLCASSLAETGYGYTFGSGTRLTVV.

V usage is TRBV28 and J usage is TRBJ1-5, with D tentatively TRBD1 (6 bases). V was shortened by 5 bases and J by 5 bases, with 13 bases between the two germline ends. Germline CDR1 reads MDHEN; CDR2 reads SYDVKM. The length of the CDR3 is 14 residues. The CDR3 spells CASSPRWTDQPQHF. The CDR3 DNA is TGTGCCAGCAGTCCCCGATGGACAGATCAGCCCCAGCATTTT.

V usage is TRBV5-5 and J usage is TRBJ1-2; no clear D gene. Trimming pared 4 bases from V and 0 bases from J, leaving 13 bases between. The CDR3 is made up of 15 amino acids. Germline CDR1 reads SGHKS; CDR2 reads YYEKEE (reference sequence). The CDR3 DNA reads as TGTGCCAGCAGCCTACGTACTTTAGCTAACTATGGCTACACCTTC. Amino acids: CASSLRTLANYGYTF. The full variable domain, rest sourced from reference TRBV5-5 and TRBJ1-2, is DAGVTQSPTHLIKTRGQQVTLRCSPISGHKSVSWYQQVLGQGPQFIFQYYEKEERGRGNFPDRFSARQFPNYSSELNVNALLLGDSALYLCASSLRTLANYGYTFGSGTRLTVV.

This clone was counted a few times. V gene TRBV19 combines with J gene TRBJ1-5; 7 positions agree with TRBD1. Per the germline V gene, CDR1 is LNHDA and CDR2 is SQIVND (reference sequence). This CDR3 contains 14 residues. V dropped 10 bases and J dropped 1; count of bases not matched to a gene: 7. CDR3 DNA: TGTGCCATAGCCGGGACAGCGAGCAATCAGCCCCAGCATTTT. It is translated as CAIAGTASNQPQHF.